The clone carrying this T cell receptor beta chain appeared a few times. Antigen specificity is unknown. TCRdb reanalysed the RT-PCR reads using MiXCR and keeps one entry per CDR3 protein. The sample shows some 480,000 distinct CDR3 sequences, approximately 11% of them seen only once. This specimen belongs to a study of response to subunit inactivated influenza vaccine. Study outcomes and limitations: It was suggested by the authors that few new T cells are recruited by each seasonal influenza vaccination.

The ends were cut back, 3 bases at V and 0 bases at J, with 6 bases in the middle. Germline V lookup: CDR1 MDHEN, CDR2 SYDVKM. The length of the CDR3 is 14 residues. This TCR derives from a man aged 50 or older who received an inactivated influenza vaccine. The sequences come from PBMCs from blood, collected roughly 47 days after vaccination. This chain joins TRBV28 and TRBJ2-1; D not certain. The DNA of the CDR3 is TGTGCCAGCAGTTTTCAGGTCTCCTACAATGAGCAGTTCTTC. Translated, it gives CASSFQVSYNEQFF.